This T cell receptor (beta chain) was found in a study of T cell clonotyping in hematopoietic cell transplantation. Clones were sequenced by immunoSEQ multiplex PCR, and TCRdb holds only the in-frame ones, with some missing. The table shows 16,000 or so clones, with approximately 57% occurring only once. To note about this clone: What it binds is not known.

The germline V gene encodes CDR1 SEHNR and CDR2 FQNEAQ (reference sequence). The ends were cut back, 6 bases at V and 6 bases at J, with 9 bases in the middle. This CDR3 region has 12 residues. Study outcomes and limitations: At the given depth, recipient repertoires were over 95% de novo clonotypes. Higher Inverse Simpson Index values in graft donor and pretransplant recipient predicted broader posttransplant TCR diversity.

The rearrangement uses TRBV7-9 and TRBJ1-5; D is uncertain. This receptor was obtained from a male patient in his 50s who had an allogeneic stem cell transplant from an unrelated donor, so T cells may come from the graft donor. Some clones in this sample may be carry-over from other donors' samples. Sample: PBMCs, taken 30 days after allogeneic stem cell transplant. For the CDR3, the DNA is TGTGCCAGCAGTTCTTACGGTCAGCCCCAGCATTTT. It encodes CASSSYGQPQHF.